What follows is one T cell receptor beta chain and its context. Its antigen is unidentified. This specimen belongs to a study of blood T cells in healthy people across ages. Alongside a J-beta primer mix, a sample-barcoded 5' primer served in a second PCR lasting about 7 to 12 cycles. There were at least 2.5 million CDR3-containing paired-end reads obtained from each sample. MiXCR was run by TCRdb on the 5' RACE reads, yielding one entry per CDR3 protein. The table lists about 780,000 distinct CDR3 sequences, about 45% of them singletons. Findings of the study overall: Without sorted subsets, naive and antigen-experienced compartments could not be conclusively compared. Aged donors had fewer naive CD4+ cells and lower diversity than long-lived donors.

Source material: blood. This TCR was recovered from a man at least 80 years old in good health.

The CDR3 region is CSAGDGYAYEQYF. CDR3 DNA sequence: TGCAGTGCTGGGGACGGATATGCCTACGAGCAGTACTTC. V gene TRBV20-1 combines with J gene TRBJ2-7, with D perhaps being TRBD1 or TRBD2 (5 bases each). The CDR3 consists of 13 residues. CDR1 DFQATT and CDR2 SNEGSKA come from the germline V gene (reference sequence). Trimming removed 5 bases at V and 2 bases at J, with 13 bases between.